The entry below gives a single T cell receptor beta chain sequence along with its context. Germline loops: CDR1 LGHNA, CDR2 YNFKEQ. The CDR3 has 14 amino acids. Trimming took 5 bases from V and 4 from J, leaving 11 bases between them. The sample belongs to a study of technical replicates of blood from several donors. Libraries were prepared by immunoSEQ multiplex PCR; TCRdb keeps only in-frame clonotypes and omits some of them. The sample holds about 80,000 clones; 89% are singletons and the top ten take 0.35% to 0.45%. The genes are TRBV4-2 and TRBJ1-4; no clear D. The sample comprised T cells isolated from PBMCs. This receptor was obtained from a human donor in good health. CDR3 in DNA: TGTGCCAGCAGCGAACCGGCAGGTAATGAAAAACTGTTTTTT. Translation: CASSEPAGNEKLFF.